A single TCR beta chain is shown here with its context. Its target is not known. This record belongs to a study of cytomegalovirus exposure and HLA in healthy donors. Study summary: Of approximately 400 genotyped donors, 81% clustered with self-reported Caucasian donors.

PCR primers comprised 60 Vbeta and 13 Jbeta primers. The protocol was immunoSEQ multiplex PCR, while the TCRdb copy is restricted to in-frame clones and leaves out a portion. The repertoire holds roughly 200,000 clones, with roughly 80% as singletons. Study-wide points: As immune exposure information, only CMV serostatus was available. HLA alleles showed associations with about 15,000 TCR beta sequences in a later analysis, at a 0.05 false discovery rate. Reportedly, fewer N-insertions than the approximately 690-donor mean appeared in an Asian-associated ancestry cluster in a later analysis.

Looked up from germline, CDR1 is SQVTM and CDR2 is ANQGSEA. V lost 4 bases and J 3 bases, leaving 10 bases between the germline ends. This CDR3 spans 13 amino acids. The TCR originated in a woman aged 25-40 years in good health and CMV-seronegative. Source material: PBMCs. This chain uses TRBV29-1 with TRBJ1-5; D unclear. The CDR3 DNA sequence: TGCAGCGTTGGGGCAGGAAACAATCAGCCCCAGCATTTT. As protein: CSVGAGNNQPQHF.